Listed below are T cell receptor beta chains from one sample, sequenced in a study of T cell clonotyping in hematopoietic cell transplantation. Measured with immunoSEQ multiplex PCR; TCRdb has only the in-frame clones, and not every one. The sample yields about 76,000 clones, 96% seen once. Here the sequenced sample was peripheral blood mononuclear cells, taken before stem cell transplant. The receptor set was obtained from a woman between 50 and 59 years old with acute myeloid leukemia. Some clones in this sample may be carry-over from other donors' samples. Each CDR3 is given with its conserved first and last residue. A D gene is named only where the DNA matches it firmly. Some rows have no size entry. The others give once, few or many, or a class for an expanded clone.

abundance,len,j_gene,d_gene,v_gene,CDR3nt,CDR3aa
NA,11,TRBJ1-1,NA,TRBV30,TGTGCCTGGAGTGTACGGCAGTGGTCTTTCTTT,CAWSVRQWSFF
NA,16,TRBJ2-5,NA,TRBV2,TGTGCCAGCGTGTTGGGGTCGGTGGGGGCTGTAGAGACCCAGTACTTC,CASVLGSVGAVETQYF
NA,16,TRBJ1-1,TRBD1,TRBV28,TGTGCCAGCAGTTTTTTCCGGGGACAGAGGAACACTGAAGCTTTCTTT,CASSFFRGQRNTEAFF
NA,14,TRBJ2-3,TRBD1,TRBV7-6,TGTGCCAGCTGTACAGGGGAGAGCACAGATACGCAGTATTTT,CASCTGESTDTQYF
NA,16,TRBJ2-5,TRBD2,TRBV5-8,TGTGCCAGCAGCTTTAGCCTAGCGGGAGGCTCCGGGACCCAGTACTTC,CASSFSLAGGSGTQYF
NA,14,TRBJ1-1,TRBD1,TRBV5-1,TGCGCCAGCAACCCTGGGACAGGGGGCACTGAAGCTTTCTTT,CASNPGTGGTEAFF
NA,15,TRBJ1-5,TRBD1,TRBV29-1,TGCAGCGTTGGATATCCAGGGGGCAGCAATCAGCCCCAGCATTTT,CSVGYPGGSNQPQHF
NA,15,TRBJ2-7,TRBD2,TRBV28,TGTGCCAGCAAAATCGGACTAGCGGGAGTACACGAGCAGTACTTC,CASKIGLAGVHEQYF
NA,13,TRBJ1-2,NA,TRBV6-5,TGTGCCAGCACCCGAAACCTTAACTATGGCTACACCTTC,CASTRNLNYGYTF
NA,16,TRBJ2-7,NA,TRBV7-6,TGTGCCAGCAGCTTAAGTCTACAGGGGACTACCTACGAGCAGTACTTC,CASSLSLQGTTYEQYF
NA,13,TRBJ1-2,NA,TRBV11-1,TGTGCCAGCAGCTCGGGCGTCCGCTATGGCTACACCTTC,CASSSGVRYGYTF
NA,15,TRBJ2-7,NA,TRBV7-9,TGTGCCAGCAGCTTAGGGGATCCTAGGTCCTACGAGCAGTACTTC,CASSLGDPRSYEQYF
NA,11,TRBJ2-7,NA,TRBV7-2,TGTGCCAGCAGCTTAGCTCGCGAGCAGTACTTC,CASSLAREQYF
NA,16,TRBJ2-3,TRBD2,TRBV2,TGTGCCAGCAGAGGGACGACTAGCGGGTACACAGATACGCAGTATTTT,CASRGTTSGYTDTQYF
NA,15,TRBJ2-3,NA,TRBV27,TGTGCCAGCAGTTTTCGAGGCGGGCTGGGGGATACGCAGTATTTT,CASSFRGGLGDTQYF
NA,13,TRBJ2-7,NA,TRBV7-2,TGTGCCAGCAGCTTAGCGCTGGGATACGAGCAGTACTTC,CASSLALGYEQYF
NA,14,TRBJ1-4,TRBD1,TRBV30,TGTGCCTGGACTAGGACAGGTCTTAATGAAAAACTGTTTTTT,CAWTRTGLNEKLFF
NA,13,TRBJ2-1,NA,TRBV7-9,TGTGCCAGCAGCTTAGGGCTCGACAATGAGCAGTTCTTC,CASSLGLDNEQFF
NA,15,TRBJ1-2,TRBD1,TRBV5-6,TGTGCCAGCAGCTGGGGGGGACAGGCAGTCTATGGCTACACCTTC,CASSWGGQAVYGYTF
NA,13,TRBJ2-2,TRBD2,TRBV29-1,TGCAGCGTTGGGGGGGGTTTTGGCGGGGAGCTGTTTTTT,CSVGGGFGGELFF
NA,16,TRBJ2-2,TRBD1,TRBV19,TGTGCCAGTAGTGCCCGACAGGGATGGAGCACCGGGGAGCTGTTTTTT,CASSARQGWSTGELFF
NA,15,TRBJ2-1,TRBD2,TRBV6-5,TGTGCCAGCAGTCGGACTAGCGGGAGTTACAATGAGCAGTTCTTC,CASSRTSGSYNEQFF
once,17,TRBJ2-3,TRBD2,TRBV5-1,TGCGCCAGCAGCCCTGGGACTAGCGGGGGGTCCACAGATACGCAGTATTTT,CASSPGTSGGSTDTQYF
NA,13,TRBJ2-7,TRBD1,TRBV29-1,TGCAGCGCCGGACCCGGGACAGGGTCCGAGCAGTACTTC,CSAGPGTGSEQYF
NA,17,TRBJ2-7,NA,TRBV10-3,TGTGCCATCAGTCTGTGGCGGCCCAGGGACGGCTCCTACGAGCAGTACTTC,CAISLWRPRDGSYEQYF
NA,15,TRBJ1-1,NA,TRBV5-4,TGTGCCAGCAGCTTCCAGGGGAGCTGGGGTAGTGAAGCTTTCTTT,CASSFQGSWGSEAFF
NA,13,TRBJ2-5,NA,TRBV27,TGTGCCAGCAGTTTACTAACAGGGAAGGCCCAGTACTTC,CASSLLTGKAQYF
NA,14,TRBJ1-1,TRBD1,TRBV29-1,TGCAGCGTTGAAATGACAGGGGGTCAGGGTGAAGCTTTCTTT,CSVEMTGGQGEAFF
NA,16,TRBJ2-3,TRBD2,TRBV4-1,TGCGCCAGCAGCCTTAGGACTAGCGGAGGCACAGATACGCAGTATTTT,CASSLRTSGGTDTQYF
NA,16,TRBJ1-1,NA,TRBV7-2,TGTGCCAGCAGCTTAGCGGATGTACCGCCCGGGACTGAAGCTTTCTTT,CASSLADVPPGTEAFF
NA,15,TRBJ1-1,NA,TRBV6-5,TGTGCCAGCAGACGTACAAGGGGTGTGAACACTGAAGCTTTCTTT,CASRRTRGVNTEAFF
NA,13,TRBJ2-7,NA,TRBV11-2,TGTGCCAGCAGACGATACAGGGAGGGCGAGCAGTACTTC,CASRRYREGEQYF
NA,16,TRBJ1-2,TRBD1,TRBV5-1,TGCGCCAGCACCCTATTTACCGGACAGGCTAACTATGGCTACACCTTC,CASTLFTGQANYGYTF
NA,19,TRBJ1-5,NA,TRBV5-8,TGTGCCAGCAGCTTGGGCGATCGGGGTGGGGGGATGAGCAATCAGCCCCAGCATTTT,CASSLGDRGGGMSNQPQHF
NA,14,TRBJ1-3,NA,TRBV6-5,TGTGCCAGCAGTACGGGTGGCTCTGGAAACACCATATATTTT,CASSTGGSGNTIYF
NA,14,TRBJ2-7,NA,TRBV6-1,TGTGCCAGCAGTACACCTCCCGAGGACTACGAGCAGTACTTC,CASSTPPEDYEQYF
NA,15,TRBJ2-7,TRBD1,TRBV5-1,TGCGCCAGCAGCTTGGCCGGGGACAGGGGCTACGAGCAGTACTTC,CASSLAGDRGYEQYF
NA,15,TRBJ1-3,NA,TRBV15,TGTGCCACCAGCAGAGGGGAGGGATCTGGAAACACCATATATTTT,CATSRGEGSGNTIYF
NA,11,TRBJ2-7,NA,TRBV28,TGTGCCGGTGGACGGATTTACGAGCAGTACTTC,CAGGRIYEQYF
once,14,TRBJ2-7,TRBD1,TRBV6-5,TGTGCCAGCTTCGGGCCCGGACAGGGGTACGAGCAGTACTTC,CASFGPGQGYEQYF
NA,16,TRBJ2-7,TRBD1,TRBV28,TGTGCCAGCATTCCTCCCCCGGGACAGGGAACCTACGAGCAGTACTTC,CASIPPPGQGTYEQYF
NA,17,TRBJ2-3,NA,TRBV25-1,TGTGCCAGCAGTGAATATTTCGACACAACTAGCACAGATACGCAGTATTTT,CASSEYFDTTSTDTQYF
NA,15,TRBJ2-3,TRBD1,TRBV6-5,TGTGCCAGCACCCGGATCAGGGGGTGGACAGATACGCAGTATTTT,CASTRIRGWTDTQYF
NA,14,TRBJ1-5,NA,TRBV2,TGTGCCAGCAGCCCTAGTCACGGGACTCAGCCCCAGCATTTT,CASSPSHGTQPQHF
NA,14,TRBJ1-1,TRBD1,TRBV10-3,TGTGCCATCAGTGGGACAGGTCCGAACACTGAAGCTTTCTTT,CAISGTGPNTEAFF
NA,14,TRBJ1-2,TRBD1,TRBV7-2,TGTGCCAGCACCCCGGCAGGGGGGGGCTATGGCTACACCTTC,CASTPAGGGYGYTF
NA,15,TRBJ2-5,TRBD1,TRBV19,TGTGCCAGTAGTATATGGGGACAGGGAAGAGAGACCCAGTACTTC,CASSIWGQGRETQYF
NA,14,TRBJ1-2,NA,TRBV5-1,TGCGCCAGCAGCCCCTACCTACCTCCGCATGGCTACACCTTC,CASSPYLPPHGYTF
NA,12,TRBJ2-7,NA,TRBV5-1,TGCGCCAGCAGCACAGGGAGCTACGAGCAGTACTTC,CASSTGSYEQYF
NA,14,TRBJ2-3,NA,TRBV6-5,TGTGCCAGCAGTTACTCAGACTCCCTAGATACGCAGTATTTT,CASSYSDSLDTQYF